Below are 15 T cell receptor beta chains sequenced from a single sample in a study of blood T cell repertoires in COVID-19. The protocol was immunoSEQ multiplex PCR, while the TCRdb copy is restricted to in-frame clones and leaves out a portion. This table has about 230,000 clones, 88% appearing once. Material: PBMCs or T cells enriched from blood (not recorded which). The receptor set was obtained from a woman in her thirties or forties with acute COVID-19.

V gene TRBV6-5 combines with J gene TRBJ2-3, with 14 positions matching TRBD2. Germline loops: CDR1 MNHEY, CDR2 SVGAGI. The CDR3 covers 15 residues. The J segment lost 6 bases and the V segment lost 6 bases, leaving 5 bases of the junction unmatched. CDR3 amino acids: CASSRGLAGGDTQYF. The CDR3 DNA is TGTGCCAGCAGCCGCGGACTAGCGGGAGGTGATACGCAGTATTTT.

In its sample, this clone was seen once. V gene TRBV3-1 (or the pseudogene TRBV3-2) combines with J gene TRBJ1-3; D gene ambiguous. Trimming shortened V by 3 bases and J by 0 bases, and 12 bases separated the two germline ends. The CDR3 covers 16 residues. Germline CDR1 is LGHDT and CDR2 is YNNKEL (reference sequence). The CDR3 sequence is CASSQAGGISGNTIYF. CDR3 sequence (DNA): TGTGCCAGCAGCCAGGCGGGAGGGATCTCTGGAAACACCATATATTTT.

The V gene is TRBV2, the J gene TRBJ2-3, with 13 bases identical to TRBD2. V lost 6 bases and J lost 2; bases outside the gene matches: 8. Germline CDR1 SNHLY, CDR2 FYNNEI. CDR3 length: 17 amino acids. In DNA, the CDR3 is TGTGCCAGCAGCGCGATGACTAGCGGGAGGAACACAGATACGCAGTATTTT. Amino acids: CASSAMTSGRNTDTQYF.

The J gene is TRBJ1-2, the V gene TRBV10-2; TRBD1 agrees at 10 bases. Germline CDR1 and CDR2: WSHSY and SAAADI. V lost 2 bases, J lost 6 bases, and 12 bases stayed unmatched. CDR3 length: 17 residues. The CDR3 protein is CASSEDRQGALLDGYTF. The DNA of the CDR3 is TGCGCCAGCAGTGAGGATAGACAGGGGGCGCTTCTGGATGGCTACACCTTC.

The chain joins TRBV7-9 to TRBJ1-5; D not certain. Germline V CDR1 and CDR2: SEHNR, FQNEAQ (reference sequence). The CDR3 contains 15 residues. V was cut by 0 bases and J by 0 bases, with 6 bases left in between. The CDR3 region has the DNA TGTGCCAGCAGCTTAGCACACAATAGCAATCAGCCCCAGCATTTT. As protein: CASSLAHNSNQPQHF.

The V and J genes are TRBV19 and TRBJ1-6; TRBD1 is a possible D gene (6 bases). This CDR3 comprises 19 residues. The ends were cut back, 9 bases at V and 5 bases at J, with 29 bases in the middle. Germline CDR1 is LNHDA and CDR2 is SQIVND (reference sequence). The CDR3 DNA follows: TGTGCCAGCAACGTCGGACAGTTGGATCCTCGACTGAATAATTCACCCCTCCACTTT. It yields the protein CASNVGQLDPRLNNSPLHF. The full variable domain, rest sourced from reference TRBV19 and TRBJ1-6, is DGGITQSPKYLFRKEGQNVTLSCEQNLNHDAMYWYRQDPGQGLRLIYYSQIVNDFQKGDIAEGYSVSREKKESFPLTVTSAQKNPTAFYLCASNVGQLDPRLNNSPLHFGNGTRLTVT.

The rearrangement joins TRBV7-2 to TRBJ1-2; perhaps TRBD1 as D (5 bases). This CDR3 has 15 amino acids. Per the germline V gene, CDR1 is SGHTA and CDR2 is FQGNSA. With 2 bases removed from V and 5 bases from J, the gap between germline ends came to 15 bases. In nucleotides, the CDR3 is TGTGCCAGCAGCTTAAAAACTCTGAGGACATATGGCTACACCTTC. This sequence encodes CASSLKTLRTYGYTF.

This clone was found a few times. CDR3 loop: CSVGTSGTGETQYF. For the CDR3, the DNA is TGCAGCGTTGGGACTAGCGGGACCGGTGAGACCCAGTACTTC. This rearrangement joins TRBV29-1 to TRBJ2-5, with 12 bases that match TRBD2. CDR1 and CDR2 from the germline V gene are SQVTM and ANQGSEA. There are 14 residues in the CDR3. V shed 4 bases, J shed 5 bases, and the junction held 5 bases outside the gene matches.

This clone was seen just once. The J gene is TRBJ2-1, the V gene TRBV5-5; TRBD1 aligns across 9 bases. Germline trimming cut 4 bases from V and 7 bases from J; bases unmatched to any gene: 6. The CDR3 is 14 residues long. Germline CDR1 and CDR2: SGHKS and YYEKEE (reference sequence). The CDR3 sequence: CASSRDRARNEQFF. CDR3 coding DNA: TGTGCCAGCAGCCGGGACAGGGCTAGGAATGAGCAGTTCTTC.

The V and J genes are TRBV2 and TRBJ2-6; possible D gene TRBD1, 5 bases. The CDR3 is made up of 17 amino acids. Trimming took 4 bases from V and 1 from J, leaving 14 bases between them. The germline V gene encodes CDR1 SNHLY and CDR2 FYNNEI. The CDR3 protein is CASSVRQTLSGANVLTF. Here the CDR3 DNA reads TGTGCCAGCAGTGTAAGACAGACTCTTTCTGGGGCCAACGTCCTGACTTTC.

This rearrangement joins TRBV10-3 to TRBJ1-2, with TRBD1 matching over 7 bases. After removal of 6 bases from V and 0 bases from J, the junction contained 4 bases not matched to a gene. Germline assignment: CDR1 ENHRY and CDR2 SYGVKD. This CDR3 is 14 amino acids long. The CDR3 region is CAISRDRANYGYTF. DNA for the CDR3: TGTGCCATCAGCCGGGACAGAGCTAACTATGGCTACACCTTC.

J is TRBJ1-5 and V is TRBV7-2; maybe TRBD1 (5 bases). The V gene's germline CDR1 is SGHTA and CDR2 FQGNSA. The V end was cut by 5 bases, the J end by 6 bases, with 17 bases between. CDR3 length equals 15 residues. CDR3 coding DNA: TGTGCCAGCAGCCAGGTTAGGGGATGGAGTCAGCCCCAGCATTTT. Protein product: CASSQVRGWSQPQHF.

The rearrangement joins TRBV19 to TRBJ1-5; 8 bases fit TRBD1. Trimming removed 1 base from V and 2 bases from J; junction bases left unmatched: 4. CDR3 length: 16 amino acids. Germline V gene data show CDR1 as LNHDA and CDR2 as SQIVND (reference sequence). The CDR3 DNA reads TGTGCCAGTAGTATAGTCGGACAGGGAGGCAATCAGCCCCAGCATTTT. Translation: CASSIVGQGGNQPQHF.

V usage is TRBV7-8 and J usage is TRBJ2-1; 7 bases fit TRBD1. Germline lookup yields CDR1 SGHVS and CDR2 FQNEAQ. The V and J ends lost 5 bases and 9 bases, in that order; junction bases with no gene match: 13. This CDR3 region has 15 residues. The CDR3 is CASSKGSETGREQFF. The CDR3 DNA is TGTGCCAGCAGCAAAGGCTCCGAGACAGGGCGTGAGCAGTTCTTC.

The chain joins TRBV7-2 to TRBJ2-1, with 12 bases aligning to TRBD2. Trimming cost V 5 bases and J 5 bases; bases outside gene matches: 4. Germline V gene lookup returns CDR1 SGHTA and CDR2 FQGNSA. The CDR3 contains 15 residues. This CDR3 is CASSRLAGGNNEQFF. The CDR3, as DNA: TGTGCCAGCAGCCGGCTAGCGGGAGGGAACAATGAGCAGTTCTTC.